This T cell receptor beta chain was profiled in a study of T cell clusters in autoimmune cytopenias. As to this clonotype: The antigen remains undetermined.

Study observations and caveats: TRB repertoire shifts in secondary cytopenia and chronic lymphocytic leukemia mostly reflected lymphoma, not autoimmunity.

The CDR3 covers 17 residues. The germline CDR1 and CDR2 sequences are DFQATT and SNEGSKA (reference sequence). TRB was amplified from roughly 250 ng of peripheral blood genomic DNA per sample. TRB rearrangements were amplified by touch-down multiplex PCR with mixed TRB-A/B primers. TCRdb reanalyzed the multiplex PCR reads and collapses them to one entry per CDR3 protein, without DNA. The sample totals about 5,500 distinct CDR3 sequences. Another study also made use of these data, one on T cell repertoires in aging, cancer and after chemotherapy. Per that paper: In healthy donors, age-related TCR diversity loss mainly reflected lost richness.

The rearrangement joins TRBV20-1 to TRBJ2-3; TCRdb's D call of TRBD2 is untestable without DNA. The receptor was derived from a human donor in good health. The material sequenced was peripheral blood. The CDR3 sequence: CSARGSRERDGTDTQYF.